The T cell receptor beta chain under discussion was sequenced for a study of blood T cell repertoires in COVID-19. Sequenced by immunoSEQ multiplex PCR; TCRdb stores in-frame clones only, minus some. The data contain more than 250,000 clones, roughly 85% of them singletons. Cohort assignment relied on participant-reported clinical history. Trimming took 4 bases from V and 3 from J; bases not matched to a gene: 9. CDR1 SEHNR and CDR2 FQNEAQ come from the germline V gene (reference sequence). CDR3 length: 16 amino acids. Material for sequencing was PBMCs or T cells enriched from blood (not recorded which). The J gene is TRBJ2-5, the V gene TRBV7-9, with TRBD1 identical over 9 bases. This receptor was identified in a man aged 35 to 55 who had been exposed to COVID-19. CDR3 residues: CASSSGQGDPEETQYF. CDR3 coding DNA: TGTGCCAGCAGCTCGGGACAGGGAGATCCAGAAGAGACCCAGTACTTC.